This TCR beta chain was sequenced during a study of cytomegalovirus exposure and HLA in healthy donors. The wider study: An earlier analysis found roughly 110 million unique TCR beta sequences from around 180 million T cells. Findings and caveats of the study: Clonal expansion was found to be greater in HLA-associated TCR beta chains than in equally common others in a later analysis. In a later analysis, a missense DCLRE1C variant was linked to TCR beta V- and J-gene trimming.

For this clone: Its target is not known.

V dropped 3 bases and J dropped 4; count of bases not matched to a gene: 7. The CDR3 has 16 residues. CDR1 SEHNR and CDR2 FQNEAQ come from the germline V gene (reference sequence). Both 60 Vbeta primers and 13 Jbeta primers went into the PCR. Clones were read by immunoSEQ multiplex PCR, and TCRdb kept only the in-frame ones, dropping some. The data contain roughly 100,000 clones, over 80% of them singletons. Likely unrecorded immune exposures existed in these nominally healthy donors. J is TRBJ2-2 and V is TRBV7-9; 8 nucleotides line up with TRBD2. This receptor was obtained from a man younger than 30 in good health and CMV-seronegative. Material for sequencing was PBMCs. For the CDR3, the DNA is TGTGCCAGCAGCTTCCTTCCCGGGACTAGCACCGGGGAGCTGTTTTTT. Encoded protein: CASSFLPGTSTGELFF.